A selection of T cell receptor beta chains follows, all from one sample in a study of identical twins. TCRdb reprocessed the 5' RACE reads with MiXCR, giving one entry per CDR3 protein. The table lists 350,000 to 500,000 distinct CDR3 sequences, less than 20% of them singletons. The sample was naive T cells sorted from blood. The source is a man in his forties or fifties in good health. Both conserved end residues are part of each CDR3. D genes are given only for firm matches. Only some rows state a clone size, as once, few, many or a class for expanded clones.

v_call	clone_size	d_call	j_call	cdr3_nt	cdr3_aa
TRBV2	-	TRBD2	TRBJ2-7	TGTGCCAGCACCGGACTAGTTTCCTACGAGCAGTACTTC	CASTGLVSYEQYF
TRBV20-1	-	TRBD2	TRBJ2-2	TGCAGTGCCCCCACTAGCGGGACGAACACCGGGGAGCTGTTTTTT	CSAPTSGTNTGELFF
TRBV11-2	few	-	TRBJ2-2	TGTGCCAGCAGCTCGCGGGGGACAGTTTCCACCGGGGAGCTGTTTTTT	CASSSRGTVSTGELFF
TRBV4-3	few	-	TRBJ1-1	TGCGCCAGCATCTACACGAATCGGGGGTTGGACACTGAAGCTTTCTTT	CASIYTNRGLDTEAFF
TRBV27	many	-	TRBJ2-7	TGTGCCAGCAGTAGCGCAGGGGCGATTGAGCAGTACTTC	CASSSAGAIEQYF
TRBV12-3/TRBV12-4	many	-	TRBJ2-7	TGTGCCAGCTCGGCAAGGGATCAAGGTTACGAGCAGTACTTC	CASSARDQGYEQYF
TRBV9	-	-	TRBJ2-6	TGTGCCAGCAGCGAGGGAACGGGGCTCCCAAGCTCTGGGGCCAACGTCCTGACTTTC	CASSEGTGLPSSGANVLTF
TRBV11-1	many	-	TRBJ2-2	TGTGCCAGCAGCTTAACAGATTACACCGGGGAGCTGTTTTTT	CASSLTDYTGELFF
TRBV20-1	-	-	TRBJ1-3	TGCAGTGCTAGAGAAGGCTCTGGAAACACCATATATTTT	CSAREGSGNTIYF
TRBV10-3	many	TRBD1	TRBJ2-3	TGTGCCATCAGTGACTTGGGACAGAGCACAGATACGCAGTATTTT	CAISDLGQSTDTQYF
TRBV11-1	few	-	TRBJ2-7	TGTGCCAGCAGCAGCCGGACAGTCTACGAGCAGTACTTC	CASSSRTVYEQYF
TRBV20-1	-	TRBD1	TRBJ1-5	TGCAGTGCCCCGAGGGACAGTGGGTCTTATAGCAATCAGCCCCAGCATTTT	CSAPRDSGSYSNQPQHF
TRBV12-3/TRBV12-4	many	-	TRBJ1-3	TGTGCCAGCAGTTTAAGTCTTGGGGGCTTCATATATTTT	CASSLSLGGFIYF
TRBV7-6	-	-	TRBJ2-3	TGTGCCAGCAGCCCTTATAGCGTTTACACAGATACGCAGTATTTT	CASSPYSVYTDTQYF
TRBV12-3/TRBV12-4	-	TRBD1	TRBJ2-5	TGTGCCAGCAGTCAAAACAGGGGGCGAGAGACCCAGTACTTC	CASSQNRGRETQYF
TRBV10-2	few	TRBD2	TRBJ2-6	TGCGCCAGCAGTGTGACTAGCGGGAGGTCCCCTAGGTCTGGGGCCAACGTCCTGACTTTC	CASSVTSGRSPRSGANVLTF
TRBV20-1	many	-	TRBJ2-7	TGCAGTGCTAGGTGGTCCACCGAGCAGTACTTC	CSARWSTEQYF
TRBV7-2	many	-	TRBJ1-1	TGTGCCAGCAGCTCCAGACGGGGAGCGAACACTGAAGCTTTCTTT	CASSSRRGANTEAFF
TRBV29-1	many	-	TRBJ2-1	TGCAGCGTTGTATTGGGGCTGAGCTCCTACAATGAGCAGTTCTTC	CSVVLGLSSYNEQFF
TRBV20-1	many	-	TRBJ2-2	TGCAGTGCTAGAGAGGACAGCAACACCGGGGAGCTGTTTTTT	CSAREDSNTGELFF
TRBV20-1	few	-	TRBJ2-7	TGCAGTGCTAGAGCCTTAACTACTTCCTACGAGCAGTACTTC	CSARALTTSYEQYF
TRBV5-1	many	TRBD2	TRBJ2-7	TGCGCCAGCAGCTTAGCGGGGGGGCCCTACGAGCAGTACTTC	CASSLAGGPYEQYF
TRBV27	few	TRBD2	TRBJ2-3	TGTGCCAGCGCCTACAGGCAAGAGGCTAGCGGGAGCACAGATACGCAGTATTTT	CASAYRQEASGSTDTQYF
TRBV6-2/TRBV6-3	few	-	TRBJ2-7	TGTGCCAGCAGTTACCCCGACGAGCAGTACTTC	CASSYPDEQYF
TRBV20-1	-	-	TRBJ2-1	TGCAGTGCTAGATGGGGGAGCGAGCAGTTCTTC	CSARWGSEQFF
TRBV12-3/TRBV12-4	-	-	TRBJ2-1	TGTGCCAGCAGTTTAGAGGCCCGGAGGGATGAGCAGTTCTTC	CASSLEARRDEQFF
TRBV20-1	many	-	TRBJ1-1	TGCAGTGCTAGAGATGAGAAGGGCACTGAAGCTTTCTTT	CSARDEKGTEAFF
TRBV11-2	-	-	TRBJ1-2	TGTGCCAGCAGCTTAGTACCCAGGGCGAATGGCTACACCTTC	CASSLVPRANGYTF
TRBV10-3	many	TRBD2	TRBJ2-7	TGTGCCATCAGTGCGACCCAGGGACTAGCGGGGGAGTACGAGCAGTACTTC	CAISATQGLAGEYEQYF
TRBV3-1	once	TRBD2	TRBJ2-3	TGTGCCAGCAGCCAAGTTAGCGGGGCGTTTGCAGATACGCAGTATTTT	CASSQVSGAFADTQYF
TRBV13	-	-	TRBJ2-5	TGTGCCAGCAGCTTAGGCCCTCCAGGGCGGGAGACCCAGTACTTC	CASSLGPPGRETQYF
TRBV6-5	-	-	TRBJ2-1	TGTGCCAGCACTTTACTTTACTCGGACCGGGATGAGCAGTTCTTC	CASTLLYSDRDEQFF
TRBV20-1	many	-	TRBJ2-3	TGCAGTGCTCCCCGGGGGCAGGGGAATACGCAGTATTTT	CSAPRGQGNTQYF
TRBV28	few	TRBD2	TRBJ2-7	TGTGCCAGCAGCACTGGGACTAGCGGGAGAGACGAGCAGTACTTC	CASSTGTSGRDEQYF
TRBV27	-	-	TRBJ1-5	TGTGCCAGTACACCTTACGACAGCAATCAGCCCCAGCATTTT	CASTPYDSNQPQHF
TRBV15	-	-	TRBJ2-3	TGTGCCACCAGCAGATTCGGGGCTTTGAGCACAGATACGCAGTATTTT	CATSRFGALSTDTQYF
TRBV20-1	-	TRBD1	TRBJ2-1	TGCAGTGCTAGAGACGGGACAGGGAGGCATGAGCAGTTCTTC	CSARDGTGRHEQFF
TRBV6-1	-	TRBD1	TRBJ1-6	TGTGCCAGCAGTGAAGAGGGGGCATGGGATTCACCCCTCCACTTT	CASSEEGAWDSPLHF
TRBV7-9	-	-	TRBJ1-5	TGTGCCAGCAGCCGTGGACCGAATCAGCCCCAGCATTTT	CASSRGPNQPQHF
TRBV30	-	-	TRBJ2-7	TGTGCCTGGAGTGTAAAACAGTTCACCTACGAGCAGTACTTC	CAWSVKQFTYEQYF
TRBV28	few	-	TRBJ1-5	TGTGCCAGCAGGGGGGGGATTTATAGCAATCAGCCCCAGCATTTT	CASRGGIYSNQPQHF
TRBV6-5	few	-	TRBJ2-4	TGTGCCAGCAGTTACTCAGGGGCCGCCAAAAACATTCAGTACTTC	CASSYSGAAKNIQYF
TRBV11-2	-	-	TRBJ2-5	TGTGCCAGCAGCTTAGGAACGGCCCTTAGTGAGACCCAGTACTTC	CASSLGTALSETQYF